This is a list of T cell receptor beta chains from one sample in a study of CD8 T cells in Susac syndrome. TCRdb reprocessed the immunoSEQ multiplex PCR reads via MiXCR and lists one record per CDR3 protein. The repertoire holds approximately 190,000 distinct CDR3 sequences, 85% to 95% seen once, with approximately 0.1% in the top ten. The sample taken for sequencing was CD4+ T cells from PBMCs. Receptors were obtained from a human donor in good health. CDR3s include the opening cysteine and the closing phenylalanine or tryptophan. Fields, in order: V gene, J gene, CDR3 length, CDR3 protein.

TRBV2	TRBJ2-3	15	CASSSRDPTTDTQYF
TRBV12-3/TRBV12-4	TRBJ2-2	13	CASSLGRDGELFF
TRBV29-1	TRBJ2-3	13	CSVGQLVPDTQYF
TRBV2	TRBJ1-2	14	CASRGEGIGGGYTF
TRBV20-1	TRBJ1-2	14	CSAARDRGDYGYTF
TRBV7-2	TRBJ1-2	15	CASSLEVLGGAGYTF
TRBV7-2	TRBJ2-3	14	CASSLLAAGGTQYF
TRBV7-9	TRBJ2-4	15	CASSLRPGVQNIQYF
TRBV19	TRBJ2-6	17	CASSILETAPGANVLTF
TRBV11-2	TRBJ1-4	15	CASSGGSHTNEKLFF
TRBV10-3	TRBJ2-5	14	CAISDNTVQETQYF
TRBV6-6	TRBJ2-5	15	CASSSPQEGRETQYF
TRBV7-2	TRBJ2-4	14	CASSLENFKNIQYF
TRBV19	TRBJ2-2	13	CASRRGATRELFF
TRBV20-1	TRBJ2-1	15	CSARTPGRRYNEQFF
TRBV27	TRBJ1-2	19	CASGSMSTGQDLTNYGYTF
TRBV23-1	TRBJ2-5	15	CASSLIRRNQETQYF
TRBV5-1	TRBJ2-7	11	CASSLKTEQYF
TRBV6-5	TRBJ1-5	13	CASSLNAHQPQHF
TRBV3-1	TRBJ1-2	15	CASSQGQGTNYGYTF
TRBV7-9	TRBJ2-6	16	CASSLLGGPGANVLTF
TRBV12-3/TRBV12-4	TRBJ2-7	14	CASRGTGWTYEQYF
TRBV7-9	TRBJ1-5	15	CASSRGGPAGQPQHF
TRBV7-8	TRBJ2-7	13	CASSLRTGNEQYF
TRBV7-2	TRBJ2-1	14	CASSSGPIYNEQFF
TRBV4-2	TRBJ2-5	15	CASSQEGWEQETQYF
TRBV6-6	TRBJ1-5	14	CASVRTSLGQPQHF
TRBV28	TRBJ1-1	13	CASVGGVHKMAFF
TRBV14	TRBJ2-4	13	CASSQTGPNIQYF
TRBV27	TRBJ2-3	15	CASSLWDSNTDTQYF
TRBV12-3/TRBV12-4	TRBJ1-2	12	CASSTGLYGYTF
TRBV12-3/TRBV12-4	TRBJ2-3	12	CASRPEGGTQYF
TRBV7-2	TRBJ1-5	14	CASSQTVSNQPQHF
TRBV30	TRBJ2-2	15	CAWIRARTGDGELFF
TRBV7-2	TRBJ2-1	15	CASSLALPTSGEQFF
TRBV15	TRBJ1-5	16	CATSRDLGISNQPQHF
TRBV19	TRBJ1-1	11	CAVGRNTEAFF
TRBV2	TRBJ1-6	17	CASRRQGIGDNNSPLHF
TRBV4-1	TRBJ2-1	16	CASSHLQGSSYNEQFF
TRBV5-1	TRBJ2-1	15	CASSLMRGDYNEQFF
TRBV9	TRBJ2-4	19	CASSPSGGVGPGTKNIQYF
TRBV28	TRBJ1-5	16	CASSQSVGGSNQPQHF
TRBV28	TRBJ1-1	13	CASNQLPLTEAFF
TRBV4-1	TRBJ2-3	19	CASSQEVAGGRAVTDTQYF
TRBV20-1	TRBJ2-5	16	CSAPNLARQGRETQYF